This TCR beta chain was obtained from a study of OX40 agonist ivuxolimab in advanced cancers. Libraries were prepared by immunoSEQ multiplex PCR; TCRdb keeps only in-frame clonotypes and omits some of them. The sample includes under 95,000 clones, about 89% seen only once; the top ten take about 8.7%. Drawing of blood for sampling happened at baseline, at cycle 4 day 1, and at cycle 7 day 1. V was pared by 3 bases and J by 4 bases, with 9 bases between. Germline V gene lookup returns CDR1 LNHNV and CDR2 YYDKDF (reference sequence). This CDR3 has 14 amino acids. This clone was picked up a small number of times.

The V and J genes are TRBV15 and TRBJ1-4; maybe TRBD1 (5 bases). The clonotype originates from an adult with an advanced solid tumor such as melanoma, head and neck, liver or kidney cancer. The sequences come from CD4+ or CD8+ T cells sorted from blood, collected in a trial of the OX40 agonist ivuxolimab. The CDR3 coding sequence is TGTGCCACCAGCAGCAAGGGGTTTAATGAAAAACTGTTTTTT. As protein: CATSSKGFNEKLFF.